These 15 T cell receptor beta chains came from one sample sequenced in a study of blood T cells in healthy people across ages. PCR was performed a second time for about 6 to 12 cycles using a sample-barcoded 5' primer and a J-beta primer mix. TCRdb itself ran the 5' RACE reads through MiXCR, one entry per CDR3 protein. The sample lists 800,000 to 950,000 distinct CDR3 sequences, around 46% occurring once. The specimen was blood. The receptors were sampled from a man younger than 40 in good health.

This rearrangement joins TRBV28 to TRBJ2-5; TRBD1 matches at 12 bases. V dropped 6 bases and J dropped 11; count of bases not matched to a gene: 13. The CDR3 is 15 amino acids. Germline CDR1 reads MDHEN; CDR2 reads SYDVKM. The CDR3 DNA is TGTGCCAGCAGATTACCGGGACAGGGGGCAGGTGAGCAGTACTTC. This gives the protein CASRLPGQGAGEQYF. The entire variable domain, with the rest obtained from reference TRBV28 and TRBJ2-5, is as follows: DVKVTQSSRYLVKRTGEKVFLECVQDMDHENMFWYRQDPGLGLRLIYFSYDVKMKEKGDIPEGYSVSREKKERFSLILESASTNQTSMYLCASRLPGQGAGEQYFGPGTRLLVL.

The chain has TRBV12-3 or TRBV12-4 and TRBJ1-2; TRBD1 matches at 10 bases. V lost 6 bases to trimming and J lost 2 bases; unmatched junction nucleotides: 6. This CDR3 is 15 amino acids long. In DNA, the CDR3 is TGTGCCAGCAGCACGACAGGGGGCAGGAACTATGGCTACACCTTC. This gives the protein CASSTTGGRNYGYTF.

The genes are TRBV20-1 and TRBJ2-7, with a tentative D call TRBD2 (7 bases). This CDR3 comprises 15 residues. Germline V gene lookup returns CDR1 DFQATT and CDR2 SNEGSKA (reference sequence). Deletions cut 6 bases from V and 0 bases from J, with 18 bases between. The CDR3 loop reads CSASKGGGRSYEQYF. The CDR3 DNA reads TGCAGTGCCTCAAAAGGGGGGGGTCGCTCCTACGAGCAGTACTTC.

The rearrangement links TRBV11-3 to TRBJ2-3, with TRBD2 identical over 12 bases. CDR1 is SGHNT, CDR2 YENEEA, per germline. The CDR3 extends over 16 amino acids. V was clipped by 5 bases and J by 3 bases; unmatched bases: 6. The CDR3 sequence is CASSALAGGQTDTQYF. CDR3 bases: TGTGCCAGCAGCGCTCTAGCGGGGGGGCAGACAGATACGCAGTATTTT.

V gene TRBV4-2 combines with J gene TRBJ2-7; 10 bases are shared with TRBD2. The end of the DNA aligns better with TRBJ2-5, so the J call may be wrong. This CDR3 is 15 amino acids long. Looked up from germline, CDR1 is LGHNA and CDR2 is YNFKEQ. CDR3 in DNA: TGTGCCAGCAGCCAGGGGGAGCGGGGGGGCGAGACCCAGTACTTC. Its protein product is CASSQGERGGETQYF.

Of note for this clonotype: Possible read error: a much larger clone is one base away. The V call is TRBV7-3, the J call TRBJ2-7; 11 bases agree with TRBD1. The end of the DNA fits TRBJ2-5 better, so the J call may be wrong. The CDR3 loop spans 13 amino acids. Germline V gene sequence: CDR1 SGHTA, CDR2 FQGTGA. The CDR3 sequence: CASGQGAQGTQYF. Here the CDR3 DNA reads TGTGCCAGCGGACAGGGGGCCCAAGGGACCCAGTACTTC.

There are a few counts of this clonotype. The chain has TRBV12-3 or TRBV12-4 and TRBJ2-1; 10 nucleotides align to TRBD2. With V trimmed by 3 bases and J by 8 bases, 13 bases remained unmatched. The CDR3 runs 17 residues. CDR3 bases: TGTGCCAGCAGTTTCCGGGGAGCGGGGGGGCGATGGTATGAGCAGTTCTTC. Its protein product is CASSFRGAGGRWYEQFF.

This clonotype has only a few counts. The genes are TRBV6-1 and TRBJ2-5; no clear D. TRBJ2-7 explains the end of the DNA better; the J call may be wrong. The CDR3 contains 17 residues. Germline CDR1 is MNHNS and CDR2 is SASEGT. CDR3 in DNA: TGTGCCAGCAGTGCCTCCAGAAATCCTCCCTACGTGTACGAGCAGTACTTC. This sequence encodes CASSASRNPPYVYEQYF.

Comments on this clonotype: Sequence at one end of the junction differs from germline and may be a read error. The CDR3 protein is CASSPNGQGPYEQCF. The CDR3 DNA sequence: TGCGCCAGCAGCCCTAACGGACAGGGCCCCTACGAGCAGTGCTTC. The genes are TRBV5-1 and TRBJ2-7; 8 bases are a match to TRBD1. This CDR3 region has 15 residues. CDR1 and CDR2 from the germline V gene are SGHRS and YFSETQ.

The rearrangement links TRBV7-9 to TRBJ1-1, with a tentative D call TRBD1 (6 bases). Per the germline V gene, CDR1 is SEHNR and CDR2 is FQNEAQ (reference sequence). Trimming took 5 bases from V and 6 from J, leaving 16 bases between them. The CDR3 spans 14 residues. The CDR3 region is CASSVEGTPAEAFF. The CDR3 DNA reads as TGTGCCAGCAGCGTAGAAGGGACACCAGCTGAAGCTTTCTTT.

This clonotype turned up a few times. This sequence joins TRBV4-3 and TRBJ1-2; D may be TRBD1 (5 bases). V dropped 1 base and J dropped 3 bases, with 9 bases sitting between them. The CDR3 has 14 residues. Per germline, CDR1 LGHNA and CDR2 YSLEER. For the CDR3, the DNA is TGCGCCAGCAGCCAAGTCGGCAGGGACTATGGCTACACCTTC. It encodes CASSQVGRDYGYTF.

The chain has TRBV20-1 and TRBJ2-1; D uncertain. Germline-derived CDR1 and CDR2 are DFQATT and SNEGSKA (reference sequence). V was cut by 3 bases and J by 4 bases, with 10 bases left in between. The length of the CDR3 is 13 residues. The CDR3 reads CSASRLDYNEQFF. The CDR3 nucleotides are TGCAGTGCTAGTCGCCTGGATTACAATGAGCAGTTCTTC.

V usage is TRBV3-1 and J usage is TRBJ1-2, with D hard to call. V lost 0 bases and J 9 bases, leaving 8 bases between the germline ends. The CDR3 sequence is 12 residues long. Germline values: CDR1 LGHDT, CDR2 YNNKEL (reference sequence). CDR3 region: CASSQEPFRYTF. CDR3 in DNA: TGTGCCAGCAGCCAAGAACCCTTCCGCTACACCTTC.

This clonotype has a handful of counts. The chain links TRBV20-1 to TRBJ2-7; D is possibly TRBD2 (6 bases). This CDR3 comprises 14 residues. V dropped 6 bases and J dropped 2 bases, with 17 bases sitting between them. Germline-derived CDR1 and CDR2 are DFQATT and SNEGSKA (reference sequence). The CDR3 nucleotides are TGCAGTGCAGACCTGTACGGGAGAACCTACGAGCAGTACTTC. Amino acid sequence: CSADLYGRTYEQYF.

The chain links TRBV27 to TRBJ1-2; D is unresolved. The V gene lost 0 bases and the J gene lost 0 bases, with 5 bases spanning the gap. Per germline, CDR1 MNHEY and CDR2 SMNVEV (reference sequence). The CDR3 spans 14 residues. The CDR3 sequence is CASSLSAPNYGYTF. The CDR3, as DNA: TGTGCCAGCAGTTTATCGGCCCCTAACTATGGCTACACCTTC.